The T cell receptor (beta chain) described here comes from a study of patients and donors after allogeneic stem cell transplantation. A single record per CDR3 protein comes from TCRdb applying MiXCR to the RT-PCR reads. The repertoire holds around 170,000 distinct CDR3 sequences, with approximately 24% as singletons. Germline CDR1 SNHLY, CDR2 FYNNEI. This CDR3 is 14 amino acids long. V was shortened by 7 bases and J by 9 bases, with 19 bases between the two germline ends. This clonotype was counted a few times. The sequence came from a human donor who was either an allogeneic HSCT recipient or a stem cell or donor lymphocyte infusion donor (not recorded which). It is not recorded whose cells these are; they may come from a transplant donor. The sequencing sample was made of blood, either unsorted or a sorted T cell fraction (not recorded which). V is TRBV2 and J is TRBJ1-5; the D gene is possibly TRBD1 (6 bases). The CDR3 DNA reads as TGTGCCAGCATAGAAACAGGGAAACAAGGGCCCCAGCATTTT. This codes for CASIETGKQGPQHF.